The subject of this entry is one T cell receptor (beta chain). This sample is part of a study of blood T cell repertoires in COVID-19. The overall study: The samples span acute and convalescent COVID-19 from the United States, Italy and Spain. The analysed material was cDNA or gDNA that came from T cells, B-cell-depleted T cells, or PBMCs.

Per the original methods: Using reference gene primer amplification, nucleated cell counts were estimated. The protocol was immunoSEQ multiplex PCR, while the TCRdb copy is restricted to in-frame clones and leaves out a portion. The V and J calls and the clone size are those of that table, but D and trimming were determined from the DNA. The sample lists roughly 140,000 clones, approximately 82% occurring once. Looked up from germline, CDR1 is GTSNPN and CDR2 is SVGIG (reference sequence). CDR3 length: 13 amino acids. The germline V and J ends were trimmed by 0 bases and 2 bases, with 7 bases remaining between them.

The chain combines TRBV30 with TRBJ1-2, with D possibly being TRBD1 (5 bases). This TCR came from a woman aged 45-59 years in a cohort sampled during active or convalescent COVID-19. The sequencing sample was made of peripheral blood. The CDR3 DNA sequence: TGTGCCTGGAGTGTCGACAGCAACTATGGCTACACCTTC. Protein: CAWSVDSNYGYTF.